Below are 12 T cell receptor beta chains sequenced from a single sample in a study of CD4 T cells in relation to SARS-CoV-2 and coronaviruses. Using immunoSEQ multiplex PCR, the repertoire was profiled, and TCRdb retains in-frame clones only, with some absent. The sample has more than 20,000 clones, about 70% seen once. Unexposed donor CD4+ T cells date from 2011-2018, before the COVID-19 pandemic. CD4+ T cells were isolated from the cells after nine to eleven days of culture. Their specific antigens are unknown. The material sequenced was CD4+ T cells from PBMCs, cultured in vitro. The receptors derive from a human donor in good health.

The chain joins TRBV5-1 to TRBJ2-1, with D perhaps TRBD2 (5 bases). This CDR3 has 16 residues. Per the germline V gene, CDR1 is SGHRS and CDR2 is YFSETQ. Trimming shortened V by 2 bases and J by 0 bases, and 12 bases separated the two germline ends. The CDR3 region is CASSFSTGSSYNEQFF. The CDR3 DNA sequence: TGCGCCAGCAGCTTTAGCACGGGGAGCTCCTACAATGAGCAGTTCTTC.

The rearrangement uses TRBV5-1 and TRBJ2-3; 11 positions match TRBD2. Losses at the gene ends were 0 bases for V and 3 bases for J; bases not matched to a gene: 3. Germline V gives CDR1 SGHRS, CDR2 YFSETQ. This CDR3 is 16 amino acids long. Here the CDR3 DNA reads TGCGCCAGCAGCTTGGATTCTAGCGGGGGGACAGATACGCAGTATTTT. Encoded protein: CASSLDSSGGTDTQYF.

The chain carries TRBV7-2 and TRBJ2-3, with 7 bases that match TRBD2. CDR1 is SGHTA and CDR2 is FQGNSA in the germline V gene. With 1 base clipped from V and 6 bases from J, the junction kept 7 bases outside the gene matches. The CDR3 extends over 15 amino acids. This chain's CDR3 is CASSLEGRAMDTQYF. The CDR3 DNA reads as TGTGCCAGCAGCTTAGAAGGGAGGGCGATGGATACGCAGTATTTT.

The chain's CDR3 is CASSLGGQGLYGYTF. CDR3 sequence (DNA): TGTGCCAGCAGCTTGGGAGGACAGGGCCTCTATGGCTACACCTTC. The J gene is TRBJ1-2, the V gene TRBV7-8; 8 bases are a match to TRBD1. The CDR3 is 15 amino acids. J lost 4 bases, V lost 3 bases, and 7 bases had no gene match. The germline gives CDR1 SGHVS, CDR2 FQNEAQ. The complete variable domain, with remaining parts taken from reference TRBV7-8 and TRBJ1-2, reads GAGVSQSPRYKVAKRGQDVALRCDPISGHVSLFWYQQALGQGPEFLTYFQNEAQLDKSGLPSDRFFAERPEGSVSTLKIQRTQQEDSAVYLCASSLGGQGLYGYTFGSGTRLTVV.

V gene TRBV5-1 combines with J gene TRBJ2-2; 7 bases are shared with TRBD2. Losses at the gene ends were 4 bases for V and 1 base for J; bases not matched to a gene: 7. Germline V gene sequence: CDR1 SGHRS, CDR2 YFSETQ. CDR3 length: 16 residues. CDR3 coding DNA: TGCGCCAGCAGCCCGTTAACGGGGGGGAACACCGGGGAGCTGTTTTTT. As protein: CASSPLTGGNTGELFF.

The J gene is TRBJ1-4, the V gene TRBV10-1; no definite D call. Trimming took 6 bases from V and 6 from J, leaving 11 bases between them. The CDR3 has 13 residues. Germline V gives CDR1 WNHNN, CDR2 SYGVQD (reference sequence). The CDR3 loop is CASSLLGDEKLFF. The DNA for the CDR3 is TGCGCCAGCAGCCTCCTCGGGGATGAAAAACTGTTTTTT.

This sequence joins TRBV6-2 or TRBV6-3 and TRBJ2-7; the D gene is possibly TRBD2 (5 bases). The CDR3 totals 14 residues. V was clipped by 6 bases and J by 2 bases, with 14 bases between them. Germline V gives CDR1 MNHEY, CDR2 SVGEGT. Here the CDR3 reads CASSGRRVPYEQYF. The CDR3 nucleotides are TGTGCCAGCAGCGGTCGGCGGGTCCCCTACGAGCAGTACTTC.

The table lists this clone with a few counts. The chain joins TRBV3-1 (or the pseudogene TRBV3-2) to TRBJ2-7; D ambiguous. The V gene lost 0 bases and the J gene lost 5 bases, with 14 bases spanning the gap. Looked up from germline, CDR1 is LGHDT and CDR2 is YNNKEL (reference sequence). This CDR3 spans 15 amino acids. This CDR3 is CASSQDLSRSHEQYF. In DNA form, the CDR3 reads TGTGCCAGCAGCCAAGATCTTTCGAGGAGCCACGAGCAGTACTTC.

The V and J genes are TRBV2 and TRBJ1-3; TRBD1 agrees at 9 bases. Losses at the gene ends were 8 bases for V and 0 bases for J; bases not matched to a gene: 8. Germline CDR1 is SNHLY and CDR2 is FYNNEI. This CDR3 is built from 16 residues. The CDR3 reads CASGGQGIISGNTIYF. The DNA for the CDR3 is TGTGCCAGCGGTGGACAGGGGATAATCTCTGGAAACACCATATATTTT.

This clone was observed a single time. J is TRBJ2-1 and V is TRBV5-5; weak D call: TRBD2 (7 bases). The CDR3 totals 17 residues. V was trimmed by 0 bases and J by 0 bases, leaving 13 bases between them. The germline CDR1 and CDR2 sequences are SGHKS and YYEKEE (reference sequence). As DNA, the CDR3 is TGTGCCAGCAGCTTGGAGGGCGGGGGCCCCTCCTACAATGAGCAGTTCTTC. Translated, it gives CASSLEGGGPSYNEQFF.

V is TRBV3-1 (or the pseudogene TRBV3-2) and J is TRBJ2-7; D gene ambiguous. This CDR3 is 17 amino acids long. CDR1 and CDR2 from the germline V gene are LGHDT and YNNKEL (reference sequence). The V end lost 3 bases, the J end lost 3 bases, and 21 bases lay between the germline ends. The CDR3 coding sequence is TGTGCCAGCAGCCAGATCCGACCGGGCCTCCATTTCTACGAGCAGTACTTC. Protein sequence: CASSQIRPGLHFYEQYF.

This clone has only a few counts. Germline and junction disagree at one end, which may indicate a read error. The genes are TRBV6-6 and TRBJ2-3; the match to TRBD1 covers 10 bases. The CDR3 extends over 10 amino acids. Germline CDR1 is MNHNY and CDR2 is SVGAGI (reference sequence). CDR3 sequence (DNA): TGTGCCAGCACCGGGACAGGGGTCAATTTT. This codes for CASTGTGVNF.